These 21 T cell receptor beta chains came from one sample sequenced in a study of T cell responses to AZD1222 COVID-19 vaccine. Some clones are missing from TCRdb's copy, which holds only in-frame ones; the method was immunoSEQ multiplex PCR. The repertoire holds about 120,000 clones, with over 75% as singletons. Here the sequenced sample was peripheral blood, taken 28 days after the second dose of the MenACWY control vaccine. The receptors derive from an adult who received the MenACWY meningococcal vaccine as a control.

The chain is built from TRBV2 and TRBJ1-5; D is unresolved. With 7 bases removed from V and 7 bases from J, the gap between germline ends came to 17 bases. This CDR3 has 14 amino acids. Germline V gene sequence: CDR1 SNHLY, CDR2 FYNNEI. The CDR3 loop reads CASTKVPGYQPQHF. The CDR3 nucleotides are TGTGCCAGCACTAAAGTGCCGGGGTACCAGCCCCAGCATTTT. The whole variable domain, filled in from reference TRBV2 and TRBJ1-5, reads EPEVTQTPSHQVTQMGQEVILRCVPISNHLYFYWYRQILGQKVEFLVSFYNNEISEKSEIFDDQFSVERPDGSNFTLKIRSTKLEDSAMYFCASTKVPGYQPQHFGDGTRLSIL.

This rearrangement joins TRBV11-3 to TRBJ2-3; 7 nucleotides agree with TRBD2. V gave up 4 bases and J gave up 0 bases; unmatched junction bases: 16. There are 19 residues in the CDR3. Looked up from germline, CDR1 is SGHNT and CDR2 is YENEEA. The DNA for the CDR3 is TGTGCCAGCAGCTCGACCCCGACGATCGGGAGGCCAAGCACAGATACGCAGTATTTT. Translating it yields CASSSTPTIGRPSTDTQYF.

This clone has a single count. The chain is built from TRBV6-2 or TRBV6-3 and TRBJ2-3; 8 bases match TRBD2. This CDR3 has 14 amino acids. The V and J ends lost 6 bases and 3 bases, in that order; junction bases with no gene match: 5. Germline V gives CDR1 MNHEY, CDR2 SVGEGT. The CDR3: CASSSGSWTDTQYF. In DNA, the CDR3 is TGTGCCAGCAGCAGCGGGAGTTGGACAGATACGCAGTATTTT.

The V gene is TRBV19, the J gene TRBJ1-2; 12 bases match TRBD1. The CDR3 contains 14 residues. In germline, CDR1 is LNHDA, CDR2 SQIVND (reference sequence). Trimming at V came to 10 bases and at J to 8 bases, leaving 11 bases not matched to a gene. CDR3 in DNA: TGTGCCACCAGACCGGGACAGGGGGCAGGGGGCTACACCTTC. Its protein product is CATRPGQGAGGYTF.

This chain links TRBV6-2 or TRBV6-3 with TRBJ2-4; no reliable D call. This CDR3 is 14 amino acids long. CDR1 is MNHEY and CDR2 is SVGEGT in the germline V gene. Trimming left V 6 bases short and J 0 bases short, with 9 bases between. The CDR3 region has the DNA TGTGCCAGCAGGTACAGAATAGCCAAAAACATTCAGTACTTC. This codes for CASRYRIAKNIQYF.

This sequence joins TRBV19 and TRBJ1-4; 9 positions agree with TRBD1. CDR3 size: 14 residues. J lost 7 bases, V lost 7 bases, and 7 bases had no gene match. Germline V gene sequence: CDR1 LNHDA, CDR2 SQIVND (reference sequence). The CDR3 protein is CASTMDRGVEKLFF. Written as DNA, the CDR3 is TGTGCCAGTACCATGGACAGGGGAGTTGAAAAACTGTTTTTT.

The chain carries TRBV7-9 and TRBJ2-3; 10 positions agree with TRBD2. CDR1 and CDR2 from the germline V gene are SEHNR and FQNEAQ (reference sequence). This CDR3 has 15 amino acids. V lost 6 bases, J lost 2 bases, and 5 bases stayed unmatched. The CDR3 region is CASSQAGGFTDTQYF. In DNA, the CDR3 is TGTGCCAGCAGTCAAGCGGGAGGGTTCACAGATACGCAGTATTTT.

This rearrangement joins TRBV28 to TRBJ2-5; 8 positions match TRBD2. Trimming cost V 6 bases and J 2 bases; bases outside gene matches: 8. Germline lookup yields CDR1 MDHEN and CDR2 SYDVKM. The CDR3 contains 15 residues. In DNA form, the CDR3 reads TGTGCCAGCAGACCTAGTGCGGGAGGTCAAGAGACCCAGTACTTC. The encoded protein is CASRPSAGGQETQYF.

The chain uses TRBV4-2 and TRBJ1-4; TRBD1 is a possible D gene (6 bases). The CDR3 runs to 15 residues. Looked up from germline, CDR1 is LGHNA and CDR2 is YNFKEQ. V gave up 2 bases and J gave up 8 bases, with 15 bases separating them. CDR3 bases: TGTGCCAGCAGCCAATCAGGGGCCGAAACGGAAAAACTGTTTTTT. Residues: CASSQSGAETEKLFF.

The CDR3 bases are TGTGCCAGCAGTCGTGACGGGAGCTCTGGGGCCAACGTCCTGACTTTC. This gives the protein CASSRDGSSGANVLTF. The chain carries TRBV28 and TRBJ2-6, with D maybe TRBD2 (6 bases). Germline assignment: CDR1 MDHEN and CDR2 SYDVKM. V was clipped by 5 bases and J by 0 bases, with 11 bases between them. This CDR3 has 16 residues.

The chain combines TRBV5-4 with TRBJ2-5; 11 nucleotides line up with TRBD2. Germline trimming cut 4 bases from V and 4 bases from J; bases unmatched to any gene: 9. The CDR3 loop spans 16 amino acids. The germline V gene encodes CDR1 SGHNT and CDR2 YYREEE (reference sequence). Here the CDR3 reads CASSPDSGGATETQYF. The CDR3 DNA reads as TGTGCCAGCAGCCCTGATAGCGGGGGGGCGACAGAGACCCAGTACTTC. The full variable domain, in which reference TRBV5-4 and TRBJ2-5 provide the parts outside the CDR3, is ETGVTQSPTHLIKTRGQQVTLRCSSQSGHNTVSWYQQALGQGPQFIFQYYREEENGRGNFPPRFSGLQFPNYSSELNVNALELDDSALYLCASSPDSGGATETQYFGPGTRLLVL.

The rearrangement joins TRBV7-6 to TRBJ2-1, with 8 bases aligning to TRBD1. The CDR3 runs 16 residues. The J segment lost 7 bases and the V segment lost 3 bases, leaving 11 bases of the junction unmatched. The germline CDR1 and CDR2 sequences are SGHVS and FNYEAQ. The CDR3 here is CASSFDRGGFFNEQFF. CDR3 nucleotide sequence: TGTGCCAGCAGCTTCGACAGGGGTGGATTTTTTAATGAGCAGTTCTTC.

The rearrangement links TRBV5-4 to TRBJ2-5, with D possibly being TRBD2 (5 bases). Trimming took 4 bases from V and 5 from J, leaving 18 bases between them. Per germline, CDR1 SGHNT and CDR2 YYREEE (reference sequence). CDR3 length equals 15 residues. The CDR3 sequence is CASSLRREPEETQYF. The CDR3 bases are TGTGCCAGCAGCCTGCGCCGGGAACCTGAGGAGACCCAGTACTTC.

V and J are TRBV19 and TRBJ1-5; D remains ambiguous. The CDR3 loop spans 17 amino acids. Deletions cut 0 bases from V and 4 bases from J, with 16 bases between. The germline gives CDR1 LNHDA, CDR2 SQIVND (reference sequence). The CDR3 protein is CASSIDHRNRGNQPQHF. The CDR3 DNA reads TGTGCCAGTAGTATAGATCATAGGAACAGAGGGAATCAGCCCCAGCATTTT.

This clone has only one observation. This chain uses TRBV24-1 with TRBJ2-5; no definite D call. The CDR3 totals 12 residues. Germline V gene sequence: CDR1 KGHDR, CDR2 SFDVKD. V was shortened by 3 bases and J by 7 bases, with 8 bases between the two germline ends. The CDR3 sequence: CATSDLFGTQYF. CDR3 nucleotide sequence: TGTGCCACCAGTGATCTGTTCGGGACCCAGTACTTC.

V is TRBV11-3 and J is TRBJ1-2; D gene unclear. From germline, CDR1 is SGHNT and CDR2 YENEEA. V dropped 2 bases and J dropped 3 bases, with 16 bases sitting between them. This CDR3 comprises 16 residues. In DNA, the CDR3 is TGTGCCAGCAGCTTAAAGAGGGAGGCGGAACACTATGGCTACACCTTC. Residues: CASSLKREAEHYGYTF. The variable domain in full, with the rest retrieved from reference TRBV11-3 and TRBJ1-2, is EAGVVQSPRYKIIEKKQPVAFWCNPISGHNTLYWYLQNLGQGPELLIRYENEEAVDDSQLPKDRFSAERLKGVDSTLKIQPAELGDSAVYLCASSLKREAEHYGYTFGSGTRLTVV.

V and J are TRBV7-2 and TRBJ2-2; D is unclear. Germline loops: CDR1 SGHTA, CDR2 FQGNSA. The CDR3 extends over 13 amino acids. V lost 2 bases to trimming and J lost 6 bases, with 7 bases between them. CDR3 region: CASSLSSPGELFF. DNA of the CDR3: TGTGCCAGCAGCTTATCCTCCCCCGGGGAGCTGTTTTTT.

This rearrangement joins TRBV11-2 to TRBJ1-4; maybe TRBD1 (5 bases). Looked up from germline, CDR1 is SGHAT and CDR2 is FQNNGV. V was cut by 5 bases and J by 2 bases, with 15 bases left in between. The CDR3 runs to 16 residues. The CDR3 region is CASSPGRAGTNEKLFF. The CDR3 DNA is TGTGCCAGCAGCCCGGGGCGGGCGGGGACTAATGAAAAACTGTTTTTT.

This chain connects TRBV24-1 to TRBJ2-1; a possible D gene is TRBD1 (6 bases). Germline V gene data show CDR1 as KGHDR and CDR2 as SFDVKD. This CDR3 region has 17 residues. The V end lost 7 bases, the J end lost 4 bases, and 22 bases lay between the germline ends. The CDR3 spells CATSGPADSGYYNEQFF. In nucleotides, the CDR3 is TGTGCCACCAGCGGCCCCGCGGACAGCGGATATTACAATGAGCAGTTCTTC.

Comments on this clone: Sequence at one end of the junction differs from germline and may be a read error. This chain joins TRBV18 and TRBJ2-1; 11 bases map to TRBD2. Germline V gene data show CDR1 as KGHSH and CDR2 as LQKENI. This CDR3 has 15 amino acids. CDR3 in amino acids: CASSLSGRDHKEQFF. The CDR3 nucleotides read TGTGCCAGCTCACTTAGCGGGAGGGACCACAAGGAGCAGTTCTTC. Combining the CDR3 with reference TRBV18 and TRBJ2-1 gives the whole variable domain NAGVMQNPRHLVRRRGQEARLRCSPMKGHSHVYWYRQLPEEGLKFMVYLQKENIIDESGMPKERFSAEFPKEGPSILRIQQVVRGDSAAYFCASSLSGRDHKEQFFGPGTRLTVL.

V is TRBV7-9 and J is TRBJ2-3; the D is unclear. With 7 bases removed from V and 6 bases from J, the gap between germline ends came to 14 bases. The length of the CDR3 is 13 residues. Germline lookup yields CDR1 SEHNR and CDR2 FQNEAQ (reference sequence). The CDR3 reads CASIQLLGDTQYF. CDR3 DNA: TGTGCCAGCATCCAATTGCTCGGGGATACGCAGTATTTT.